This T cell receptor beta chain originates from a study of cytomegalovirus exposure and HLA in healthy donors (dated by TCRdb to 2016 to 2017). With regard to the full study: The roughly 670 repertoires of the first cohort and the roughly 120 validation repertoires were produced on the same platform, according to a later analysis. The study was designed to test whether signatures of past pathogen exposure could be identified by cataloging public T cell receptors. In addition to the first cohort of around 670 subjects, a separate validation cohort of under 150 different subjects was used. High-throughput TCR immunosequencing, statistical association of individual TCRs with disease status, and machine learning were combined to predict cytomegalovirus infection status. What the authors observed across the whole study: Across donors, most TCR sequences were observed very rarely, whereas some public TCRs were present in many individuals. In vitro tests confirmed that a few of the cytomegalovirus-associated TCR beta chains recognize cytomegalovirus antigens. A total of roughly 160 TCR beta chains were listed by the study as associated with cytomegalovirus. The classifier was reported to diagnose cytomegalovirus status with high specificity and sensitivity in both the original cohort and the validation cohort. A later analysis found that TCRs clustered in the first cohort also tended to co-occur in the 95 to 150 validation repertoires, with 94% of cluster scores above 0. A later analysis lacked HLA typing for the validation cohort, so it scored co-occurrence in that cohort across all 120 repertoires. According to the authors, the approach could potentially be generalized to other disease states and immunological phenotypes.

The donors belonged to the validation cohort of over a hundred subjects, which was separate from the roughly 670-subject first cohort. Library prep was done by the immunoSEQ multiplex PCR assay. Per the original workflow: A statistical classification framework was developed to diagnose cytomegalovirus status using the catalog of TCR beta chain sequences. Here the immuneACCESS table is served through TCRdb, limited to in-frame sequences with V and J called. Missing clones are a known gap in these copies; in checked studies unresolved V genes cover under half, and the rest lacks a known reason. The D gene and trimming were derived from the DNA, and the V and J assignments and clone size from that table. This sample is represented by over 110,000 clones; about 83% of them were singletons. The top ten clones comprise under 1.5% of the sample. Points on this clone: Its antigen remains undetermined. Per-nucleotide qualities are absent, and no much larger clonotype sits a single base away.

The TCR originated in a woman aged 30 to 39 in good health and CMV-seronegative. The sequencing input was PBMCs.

The CDR3 protein sequence reads: CASRNFRDRGHEQYF. The DNA is TGTGCCAGCAGAAATTTTAGAGACAGGGGCCACGAGCAGTACTTC. The rearranged chain carries TRBV7-2 and TRBJ2-7; 8 bases in the junction line up with TRBD1. The germline V gene specifies SGHTA as CDR1 and FQGNSA as CDR2. The CDR3 holds 15 amino acids from the cysteine to the phenylalanine. Only the CDR3 DNA is retained, 45 bases long and in frame from the first base. From V the trimming removes 6 bases and from J it removes 5 bases, while the gene matches leave 12 bases of the junction unaccounted for.